This record concerns one T cell receptor beta chain sequence. Its antigen is not known. Between the trimmed V and J ends, which lost 6 bases and 3 bases, there was a span of 6 bases. Germline CDR1 and CDR2: DFQATT and SNEGSKA (reference sequence). CDR3 length: 11 residues. The record originates from a study of T cell responses to AZD1222 COVID-19 vaccine. Study outcomes and limitations: The donor cohort was predominantly white British with a female majority, and clonal diversity may have been underestimated.

Using immunoSEQ multiplex PCR, the repertoire was profiled, and TCRdb retains in-frame clones only, with some absent. The table includes roughly 93,000 clones, 65% to 90% detected once. The sample was peripheral blood, taken on day 0 of AZD1222 vaccination. The receptor was derived from an adult in good health. The chain employs TRBV20-1 and TRBJ1-5; no reliable D call. CDR3 residues: CSAGPNQPQHF. The CDR3 DNA is TGCAGTGCAGGTCCCAATCAGCCCCAGCATTTT.